The rows below give T cell receptor beta chains drawn from one sample of a study of blood T cell repertoires in COVID-19. Data came from immunoSEQ multiplex PCR; TCRdb stores just in-frame clones and leaves some out. Here the sample spans some 390,000 clones, approximately 90% being singletons. The source material was peripheral blood. These receptors originate from a woman aged 40 to 50 with COVID-19, enrolled during active disease. Each CDR3 is given with its conserved first and last residue. D genes are given only for firm matches. Where a row states a size, it is once, few, many or the class of an expanded clone; other rows omit it.

14	NA	TRBD1	TRBV7-2	TRBJ2-7	TGTGCCAGCAGCCCCGGGACAGGGTACTACGAGCAGTACTTC	CASSPGTGYYEQYF
17	NA	TRBD1	TRBV5-1	TRBJ1-6	TGCGCCAGCAGCCTATGGGGACAGGGGGAAAACGGTTCACCCCTCCACTTT	CASSLWGQGENGSPLHF
17	NA	TRBD2	TRBV25-1	TRBJ2-5	TGTGCCAGCAGTGACCCCAAGGGAGGGGTTCCCCGAGAGACCCAGTACTTC	CASSDPKGGVPRETQYF
16	NA	NA	TRBV19	TRBJ1-2	TGTGCCAGTAGTCGACCGGGAGGCGGGCTACACTATGGCTACACCTTC	CASSRPGGGLHYGYTF
14	NA	TRBD1	TRBV5-1	TRBJ2-3	TGCGCCAGCACGGACAGGTTGGGAACAGATACGCAGTATTTT	CASTDRLGTDTQYF
13	once	TRBD1	TRBV9	TRBJ2-7	TGTGCCAGCAGCGGATACAGGGACAGCGAGCAGTACTTC	CASSGYRDSEQYF
14	NA	NA	TRBV29-1	TRBJ1-1	TGCAGCGCCTACCGTCGGGACAAGAACACTGAAGCTTTCTTT	CSAYRRDKNTEAFF
16	NA	NA	TRBV7-6	TRBJ2-5	TGTGCCAGCAGCTTTCGAGGGGGGGCTTACCAAGAGACCCAGTACTTC	CASSFRGGAYQETQYF
17	NA	NA	TRBV9	TRBJ2-2	TGTGCCAGCAGCGTTACACCCAGGTTCGCGAACACCGGGGAGCTGTTTTTT	CASSVTPRFANTGELFF
18	NA	TRBD1	TRBV15	TRBJ1-5	TGTGCCACCAGCAGAGTAGGCAGGGGGGAGAGTAGCAATCAGCCCCAGCATTTT	CATSRVGRGESSNQPQHF
17	NA	NA	TRBV3-1/TRBV3-2	TRBJ2-3	TGTGCCAGCAGCATCGGAGGCGGGACCCCGAGCACAGATACGCAGTATTTT	CASSIGGGTPSTDTQYF
15	NA	TRBD1	TRBV27	TRBJ1-5	TGTGCCAGCAGTGGGGCCGGGACAGGGTATCAGCCCCAGCATTTT	CASSGAGTGYQPQHF
18	NA	TRBD2	TRBV7-6	TRBJ2-1	TGTGCCAGCAGCTCAATTCAAGCGGGGGCTTTAACCTACAATGAGCAGTTCTTC	CASSSIQAGALTYNEQFF
14	NA	NA	TRBV11-2	TRBJ1-2	TGTGCCAGCAGCTACACTTCGACTGAGTATGGCTACACCTTC	CASSYTSTEYGYTF
15	NA	NA	TRBV4-3	TRBJ1-1	TGCGCCAGCAGCCAAGCCCACAGAGAGAACACTGAAGCTTTCTTT	CASSQAHRENTEAFF
13	NA	NA	TRBV28	TRBJ1-1	TGTGCCAGCAGTTCTTACAGGAACACTGAAGCTTTCTTT	CASSSYRNTEAFF
17	NA	TRBD2	TRBV14	TRBJ2-2	TGTGCCAGCAGCCGAGGACTAGCGGGAGTTCGCACCGGGGAGCTGTTTTTT	CASSRGLAGVRTGELFF
13	NA	NA	TRBV19	TRBJ1-3	TGTGCCAGTAGTATGGGGCCGGGGGACACCATATATTTT	CASSMGPGDTIYF
13	NA	NA	TRBV19	TRBJ1-5	TGTGCCAGTAGTATGGGGCTGGATCAGCCCCAGCATTTT	CASSMGLDQPQHF
15	once	TRBD1	TRBV29-1	TRBJ2-3	TGCAGCGTCGATTTTAGGGGGCTTGGCACAGATACGCAGTATTTT	CSVDFRGLGTDTQYF
14	NA	NA	TRBV20-1	TRBJ1-1	TGCAGTGCTAGTTCAACCCACTTCGGCACTGAAGCTTTCTTT	CSASSTHFGTEAFF
16	NA	NA	TRBV9	TRBJ1-1	TGTGCCAGCAGCGTAAGGAGGGTCCCTCGAGACACTGAAGCTTTCTTT	CASSVRRVPRDTEAFF
15	once	NA	TRBV21-1	TRBJ1-5	TGTGCCAGCAGCAAAATGTTTGGACAACGGCAGCCCCAGCATTTT	CASSKMFGQRQPQHF
18	NA	NA	TRBV18	TRBJ1-5	TGTGCCAGCTCACCTATCCCACCCCAAGGAGGGAAGAATCAGCCCCAGCATTTT	CASSPIPPQGGKNQPQHF
15	NA	NA	TRBV7-9	TRBJ2-2	TGTGCCAGCAGCTTATCAGGGGACATAACCGGGGAGCTGTTTTTT	CASSLSGDITGELFF
15	NA	TRBD1	TRBV27	TRBJ2-7	TGTGCCAGCAGCCTAACCGGGACAGGTGCATACGAGCAGTACTTC	CASSLTGTGAYEQYF
12	NA	NA	TRBV5-1	TRBJ2-3	TGCGCCAGCAGCATCCTTGAGGGTACGCAGTATTTT	CASSILEGTQYF
14	once	TRBD1	TRBV6-6	TRBJ2-3	TGTGCCAGCTCTAGACAGGGAGAAACAGATACGCAGTATTTT	CASSRQGETDTQYF
15	NA	NA	TRBV7-2	TRBJ2-5	TGTGCCAGCAGCTTACTAACGGGTAGGGGGGAGACCCAGTACTTC	CASSLLTGRGETQYF
13	once	NA	TRBV28	TRBJ1-1	TGTGCCAGCAGTTTACCTCAGGGCTCTGAAGCTTTCTTT	CASSLPQGSEAFF
15	NA	NA	TRBV4-3	TRBJ2-5	TGCGCCAGCAGCCAAGACAGGGGACGCCAAGAGACCCAGTACTTC	CASSQDRGRQETQYF
16	few	TRBD1	TRBV13	TRBJ2-2	TGTGCCAGCAGCCCCGGGACAGGTCCGAACACCGGGGAGCTGTTTTTT	CASSPGTGPNTGELFF
15	NA	NA	TRBV4-2	TRBJ1-5	TGTGCCAGCAGCCAAGAGAAAGGGGGAAATCAGCCCCAGCATTTT	CASSQEKGGNQPQHF
13	few	TRBD1	TRBV27	TRBJ2-7	TGTGCCAGCACAGCCAAAACAGGGGACGAGCAGTACTTC	CASTAKTGDEQYF
16	many	NA	TRBV7-8	TRBJ1-5	TGTGCCAGCAGCCCCCCAAGTGTAAGGAGGGATCAGCCCCAGCATTTT	CASSPPSVRRDQPQHF
16	NA	TRBD1	TRBV30	TRBJ1-2	TGTGCCTGGAGCGCGAACCGTCCAGGGGGTGTCAATGGCTACACCTTC	CAWSANRPGGVNGYTF
16	once	NA	TRBV6-6	TRBJ2-7	TGTGCCAGCAGTCCTCTTGGGTTGGGGGGTGGGAACGAGCAGTACTTC	CASSPLGLGGGNEQYF
12	NA	NA	TRBV7-9	TRBJ2-7	TGTGCCAGCAGCTTCCAATCCTACGAGCAGTACTTC	CASSFQSYEQYF
18	NA	TRBD2	TRBV7-2	TRBJ2-7	TGTGCCAGCAGCTTCCAGACTAGCGGGAGGGTCCCCACCTACGAGCAGTACTTC	CASSFQTSGRVPTYEQYF
13	NA	NA	TRBV9	TRBJ2-3	TGTGCCAGCAGGGGGGGAGGCACAGATACGCAGTATTTT	CASRGGGTDTQYF
15	NA	TRBD1	TRBV5-4	TRBJ2-2	TGTGCCAGCAGCATTACGGCAGGGGGCACCGGGGAGCTGTTTTTT	CASSITAGGTGELFF
16	NA	NA	TRBV5-1	TRBJ2-7	TGCGCCAGCAGCTTGGGGTCCGGGGGGCTATCCTACGAGCAGTACTTC	CASSLGSGGLSYEQYF
11	NA	NA	TRBV11-2	TRBJ1-4	TGTGCCAGCAGCTCGAATGAAAAACTGTTTTTT	CASSSNEKLFF
17	NA	NA	TRBV7-2	TRBJ1-6	TGTGCCAGCAGCTTATCCCCCTCGAGCTCCTATAATTCACCCCTCCACTTT	CASSLSPSSSYNSPLHF
16	NA	NA	TRBV6-2/TRBV6-3	TRBJ2-1	TGTGCCAGCAGCCAGATAGGGGGAGTCTCCTACAATGAGCAGTTCTTC	CASSQIGGVSYNEQFF
16	NA	NA	TRBV4-3	TRBJ1-3	TGCGCCAGCAGCCAAGATAGCGGAACCGGTGGGCACACCATATATTTT	CASSQDSGTGGHTIYF
11	NA	NA	TRBV15	TRBJ2-1	TGTGCCACCAGCCTCAGAGGGGAGCAGTTCTTC	CATSLRGEQFF
14	few	TRBD1	TRBV7-9	TRBJ2-7	TGTGCCAGCAGTCCCCGGACAGGGACCTACGAGCAGTACTTC	CASSPRTGTYEQYF